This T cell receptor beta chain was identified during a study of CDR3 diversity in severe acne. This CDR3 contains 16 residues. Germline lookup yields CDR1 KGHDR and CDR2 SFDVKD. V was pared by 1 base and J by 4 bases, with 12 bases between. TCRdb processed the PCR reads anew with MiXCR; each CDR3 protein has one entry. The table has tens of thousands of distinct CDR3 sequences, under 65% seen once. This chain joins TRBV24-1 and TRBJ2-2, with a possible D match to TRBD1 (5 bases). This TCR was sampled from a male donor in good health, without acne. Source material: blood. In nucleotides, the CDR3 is TGTGCCACCAGTGATTTCGGGCAGGGATTCACCGGGGAGCTGTTTTTT. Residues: CATSDFGQGFTGELFF.